This TCR beta chain was recorded in a study of T-cell memory formation after mild COVID-19. Germline V lookup: CDR1 MGHRA, CDR2 YSYEKL. The ends were cut back, 1 base at V and 9 bases at J, with 10 bases in the middle. The CDR3 has 13 residues. TCR alpha and TCR beta cDNA libraries carrying sample barcodes and UMIs came from 5'RACE with constant-segment primers. TCRdb re-derived calls from the 5' RACE reads in MiXCR, one entry per CDR3 protein. This sample has roughly 200,000 distinct CDR3 sequences, with roughly 16% found just once. This rearrangement joins TRBV4-1 to TRBJ2-1; D gene ambiguous. The sequence was obtained from an adult woman who had mild COVID-19 (a few samples of this study predate the infection). Cell type and time point are not known. Sequenced material: PBMCs or a T cell subset sorted from them (not recorded which). The CDR3 spells CASSQAPWGEQFF. CDR3 bases: TGCGCCAGCAGCCAAGCCCCGTGGGGTGAGCAGTTCTTC.